This TCR beta chain was observed in a study of response to subunit inactivated influenza vaccine. One entry per CDR3 protein results from TCRdb running MiXCR on the RT-PCR reads. The table has 450,000 to 600,000 distinct CDR3 sequences, 7.6% seen once. The table lists this clonotype with a few counts. Its antigen is as yet unknown. Study-level points and caveats: It was the authors' suggestion that each seasonal influenza vaccination recruits few new T cells.

V was cut by 1 base and J by 5 bases, with 17 bases left in between. Germline V lookup: CDR1 DFQATT, CDR2 SNEGSKA (reference sequence). The CDR3 has 15 residues. This specimen consisted of PBMCs from blood, obtained less than 30 months after vaccination. The chain is built from TRBV20-1 and TRBJ1-2, with a possible D match to TRBD1 (5 bases). The receptor was derived from a man aged 45 to 75 who received an inactivated influenza vaccine. The CDR3 reads CSARVDSGTDYGYTF. In DNA form, the CDR3 reads TGCAGTGCTAGAGTAGATAGCGGGACTGATTATGGCTACACCTTC.